The 8 T cell receptor beta chains below were found in one sample sequenced in a study of identical twins. TCRdb itself ran the 5' RACE reads through MiXCR, one entry per CDR3 protein. The table shows 690,000 or so distinct CDR3 sequences, with roughly 8% occurring only once. Separately, the same data were catalogued under a study of yellow fever vaccine responses in identical twins.

The specimen sequenced was PBMCs. Every receptor here comes from a woman aged 18-29 years in good health.

CDR3: CASSFQGAATNEKLFF. CDR3 nucleotide sequence: TGTGCCAGCAGTTTTCAGGGGGCGGCAACTAATGAAAAACTGTTTTTT. The chain is built from TRBV12-3 or TRBV12-4 and TRBJ1-4; 8 bases align to TRBD1. The CDR3 runs 16 residues. The junction had 3 bases not matched to a gene; V was cut back by 3 bases and J by 0 bases.

The rearrangement uses TRBV12-3 or TRBV12-4 and TRBJ2-1, with D perhaps matching TRBD2 (6 bases). V lost 5 bases, J lost 2 bases, and 10 bases lay in between. This CDR3 is built from 14 residues. The CDR3 nucleotides are TGTGCCAGCAGTAGCGGGTCAACCTACAATGAGCAGTTCTTC. Amino acid sequence: CASSSGSTYNEQFF.

This clonotype was seen more than once but under ten times. CDR3 loop: CASSYLATYEQYF. The DNA of the CDR3 is TGTGCCAGCAGTTACCTGGCAACCTACGAGCAGTACTTC. The rearrangement uses TRBV6-2 or TRBV6-3 and TRBJ2-7; no definite D call. Germline loops: CDR1 MNHEY, CDR2 SVGEGT. CDR3 size: 13 residues. Trimming left V 2 bases short and J 2 bases short, with 7 bases between.

This clonotype was seen a handful of times. The chain couples TRBV15 to TRBJ2-5; 7 bases agree with TRBD2. The CDR3 sequence is 15 residues long. Trimming at V came to 0 bases and at J to 5 bases, leaving 6 bases not matched to a gene. From germline, CDR1 is LNHNV and CDR2 YYDKDF (reference sequence). As DNA, the CDR3 is TGTGCCACCAGCAGAGACCCCGCGGGAGTTGAGACCCAGTACTTC. This sequence encodes CATSRDPAGVETQYF.

This chain connects TRBV10-3 to TRBJ1-5; 7 bases match TRBD1. This CDR3 is 17 amino acids long. Germline V gene sequence: CDR1 ENHRY, CDR2 SYGVKD. The trim removed 0 bases at V and 1 base at J, leaving 6 bases unmatched. The CDR3 DNA sequence: TGTGCCATCAGTGAGTCTCCGACAGGGTCAAGCAATCAGCCCCAGCATTTT. Translation: CAISESPTGSSNQPQHF.

There are a few counts of this clonotype. V is TRBV11-1 and J is TRBJ2-7; 11 bases agree with TRBD1. The V and J ends lost 3 bases and 2 bases, in that order; junction bases with no gene match: 15. From germline, CDR1 is SGHAT and CDR2 FQDESV (reference sequence). The CDR3 consists of 19 residues. The CDR3 DNA reads as TGTGCCAGCAGCTTGCCCGGGACAGGGGGTCCTAGTTTGGCCTACGAGCAGTACTTC. Translation: CASSLPGTGGPSLAYEQYF.

This clonotype was seen at least ten times. The chain employs TRBV4-3 and TRBJ2-7, with 15 bases identical to TRBD2. V shed 4 bases and J 5 bases; nucleotides not matched to a gene: 3. CDR1 and CDR2 from the germline V gene are LGHNA and YSLEER. This CDR3 region has 15 residues. The chain's CDR3 is CASSLGTSGRNEQYF. The CDR3 region has the DNA TGCGCCAGCAGCCTTGGGACTAGCGGGAGGAACGAGCAGTACTTC.

This clonotype was counted only a few times. This rearrangement joins TRBV7-2 to TRBJ2-4; TRBD2 might be the D (5 bases). Germline lookup yields CDR1 SGHTA and CDR2 FQGNSA. Trimming stripped 2 bases from V and 8 bases from J, with 10 bases between. The CDR3 consists of 13 residues. CDR3 nucleotide sequence: TGTGCCAGCAGCTTACTGGGGAGAGACATTCAGTACTTC. It yields the protein CASSLLGRDIQYF.